This TCR beta chain came from a study of T cells after yellow fever vaccination. Study-level information: The SMART-Seq v4 Ultra Low Input method served to prepare the low-cell-number fractions.

Study observations and caveats: Relatively few clonotypes were ones that appeared in both CD4 and CD8 compartments.

This clonotype was counted ten times or more. Antigen unknown. For TCR, cDNA came from 5'RACE template switching, which added a universal primer site and UMIs. TCRdb re-called the 5' RACE reads through MiXCR, storing one row per CDR3 protein. The sample contains hundreds of thousands of distinct CDR3 sequences, around 3.9% of which appear only once. This TCR was sampled from a man aged 18-30 years who received the YFV17D yellow fever vaccine. This material consisted of PBMCs, taken on the day of the yellow fever booster vaccination.

CDR3 coding DNA: TGTGCCAGCAGTTTACAGGAAGGCAATCAGCCCCAGCATTTT. Protein: CASSLQEGNQPQHF. V gene TRBV12-3 or TRBV12-4 combines with J gene TRBJ1-5; D gene unclear. Trimming cost V 2 bases and J 2 bases, with 7 bases left between them. The CDR3 runs to 14 residues.